Sequencing of this T cell receptor (beta chain) was carried out in a study of regulatory T cells in long-lasting Graves disease (dated by TCRdb to the early 2020s). For context, the study as a whole: Patients with newly diagnosed Graves' disease had been on antithyroid drugs for under 3 months. A total of approximately 35 samples were covered by TCR sequencing, comprising some 13 persistent and around 20 newly diagnosed Graves' disease patients. The study was registered as a clinical trial and conducted in China. Peripheral blood TCR sequencing and RNA sequencing compared persistent Graves' disease patients with newly diagnosed Graves' disease patients. The investigation overall reported the following: Because the primary lesion, thyroid tissue, could not be accessed, the study looked at peripheral blood alone. The authors noted that the small sample size was a limitation that may lower accuracy. Persistent patients shared more public clonotypes among themselves (under 3,000) than newly diagnosed patients did (nearly 1,000). TRBV28, TRBJ1-2 and TRBJ2-5 were preferentially used in persistent disease, while TRBV20-1 and TRBJ2-1 were favored in newly diagnosed disease. Sequencing and analysis were limited to the TCR beta chain. Compared with newly diagnosed patients, persistent Graves' disease patients had lower TCR Shannon entropy and fewer highly expanded clones, which suggests clonal expansion.

As to this clonotype: Its antigen remains unidentified. No qualities accompany the bases; no much larger clone lies one base away.

The receptor library was made with multiplex PCR. For sequencing, an Illumina HiSeq 4000 was employed. TCR beta libraries were built with iRepertoire HTBI primers and Arm-PCR amplification of CDR3 regions. Gel purification was performed on PCR products prior to sequencing. In the paper's pipeline: Gene usage analysis of CDR3 amino acid clonotypes relied on the approximately 62 TRBV and over 13 TRBJ segments identified across samples. COPE and FqMerger were used to merge the filtered high-quality paired reads into contigs. BLAST was used to align contigs to the IMGT TRBV, TRBD and TRBJ reference genes, and CDR3 was defined following IMGT. Any clonotype with a frequency above 0.1% was counted as a highly expanded clone. Repertoire diversity was measured by Shannon entropy, and V-J evenness by the Gini coefficient. Clonotypes shared by more than one individual were considered public. In-frame beta chains were kept once TCRdb had trimmed the public reads at Q25 with fastp and called clones with MiXCR. Each CDR3 protein appears once, grouped with its most common genes and DNA. What appears here as the V and J calls and clone size reflects TCRdb's work, not the paper's. The sample has roughly 500,000 distinct CDR3 sequences on record, less than 15% of them singletons. In total, the top ten clones hold approximately 9.3% of the sample.

In light of the paper, this sample's time point label describes: newly diagnosed GD, antithyroid drugs for less than 3 months. For both TCR sequencing and RNA sequencing, RNA was extracted from PBMCs in TRIzol. The diagnosis of Graves' disease was made according to American Thyroid Association guidelines. Patients for the study were recruited at an endocrinology department in Xi'an, China. From each patient, 7.5 to 9.5 milliliters of peripheral blood was collected into an EDTA anticoagulant tube. Ficoll Paque Plus density gradient separation was used to isolate PBMCs, and no further T cell sorting was done. An Agilent 2100 Bioanalyzer and agarose gel were used to check RNA quality, while a NanoDrop 2000 measured RNA concentration. Looking up the germline V gene (reference sequence) yields CDR1 SEHNR and CDR2 FQNEAQ. The CDR3 measures 15 amino acids from cysteine to phenylalanine. The only DNA kept is the CDR3, 45 bases in frame from the first base. V drops 5 bases and J drops 2 bases, leaving 13 bases in between.

This same sample was also part of a study on T cells in Graves' hyperthyroidism and ophthalmopathy. That second publication adds: Stable Graves' hyperthyroidism was defined as the absence of progression to ophthalmopathy over 18 months of follow-up. Hyperthyroidism patients were aged 18 to 65 years and newly diagnosed, with disease duration of less than 2 months. Patients with uncontrolled infections, other autoimmune diseases, pregnancy or lactation were excluded. Diagnoses were based on clinical symptoms, serum thyroxine and TRAb, thyroid ultrasound and orbital computed tomography. For the first round of RT-PCR on the TCR CDR3, the HTBI primer set was used together with the Qiagen OneStep RT-PCR kit. Most expanded thyroid clonotypes (frequency above 0.001) were also found in blood, which suggests that blood repertoires may mirror thyroid immune responses. In cross-validation, a model built on a 13 V-J signature told ophthalmopathy apart from stable hyperthyroidism with 87.88% sensitivity and about 81% specificity, and in testing the same model reached 80%/75%. During validation, the model predicted progression to ophthalmopathy a median of roughly 7.1 months ahead of onset, with around 65% sensitivity and roughly 75% specificity. TCR V-J signatures able to tell the groups apart were searched for in a discovery cohort of some 97 patients, of whom under 45 had Graves' ophthalmopathy and 55 to 60 had stable Graves' hyperthyroidism. Prospective prediction of ophthalmopathy was tested in an independent validation cohort of fewer than 20 hyperthyroidism patients and 15 to 17 patients who later progressed to ophthalmopathy. The approximately 98 discovery patients were randomly divided into training and test sets at a 7:3 ratio. In roughly six Graves' hyperthyroidism patients, the study also compared T-cell repertoires from thyroid tissue with T-cell repertoires from blood. Once sampling was done, hyperthyroidism patients were given methimazole at a starting dose of 30 mg daily, whereas ophthalmopathy patients were given high-dose intravenous methylprednisolone. A second multiplex PCR round built the libraries, followed by size selection and purification. Paired-end sequencing of the libraries was performed with 100 bp reads on an Illumina HiSeq2000. SOAPnuke was used to process the raw data, throwing out any read that contained adapters or uncalled bases, had a mean Phred below 15, or lacked an exact constant-primer or identifier match. COPE v1.2.5 was used to merge the high-quality paired reads, and each unique nucleotide sequence was defined as a clonotype. MiTCR v1.1 was used to align the clonotypes against IMGT TRBV, TRBD and TRBJ reference segments. The analysis was restricted to V-J combinations with a frequency above 0.0001, which together covered 98% to 99.2% of the repertoires. A TCS score was defined as the ratio of F50 (clonal expansion) to E x V (chaos), with BLOSUM62-based TCRdist applied between CDR3 peptides within each V-J. Welch's t-statistics and random forest reduced 450 to 600 V-J features to 10 to 15, which were used in a naive Bayes classifier (R e1071). No statistical method was used to fix the sample size in advance, and group allocation was not hidden from the investigators. According to the paper, TCR Vbeta CDR3 sequencing was carried out on 135 peripheral blood samples, which came from 40 to 45 ophthalmopathy, approximately 78 hyperthyroidism and about 17 progressor patients.

This receptor was obtained from a man aged 30-40 years with Graves disease. Donor details come from another sample of the same person, matched by shared clones. This chain is built from TRBV7-9 and TRBJ1-5; TRBD1 is possibly the D segment (6 matching bases). The material was peripheral blood mononuclear cells (PBMCs), obtained at new diagnosis, from a patient treated with antithyroid drugs. The DNA is TGTGCCAGCAGCCTGGACAGCGCGGGCAATCAGCCCCAGCATTTT. This translates into CASSLDSAGNQPQHF.